The 7 T cell receptor beta chains in this list originate from one sample, sequenced in a study of blood T cell repertoires in COVID-19 (dated by TCRdb to about 2020). Library prep was done by the immunoSEQ multiplex PCR assay. TCRdb retrieved this table from immuneACCESS and kept in-frame rearrangements only. Not all clones are present; in checked studies, unresolved V genes account for under half, and no reason is known for the remainder. This sample holds 150,000 to 200,000 clones; around nine tenths were observed only once. Of the sample, approximately 6% falls within the top ten clones. The sequenced sample consisted of peripheral blood. The source of these receptors is a man aged 35-49 years with active or convalescent COVID-19.

The genes are TRBV27 and TRBJ1-4; 10 nucleotides agree with TRBD1. This CDR3 contains 15 residues. Germline CDR1 reads MNHEY; CDR2 reads SMNVEV (reference sequence). V lost 3 bases and J lost 7; bases outside the gene matches: 5. CDR3 in DNA: TGTGCCAGCAGTTTCAGGACAGGGGGGGGTGAAAAACTGTTTTTT. Translated: CASSFRTGGGEKLFF.

The rearrangement joins TRBV18 to TRBJ1-4; D perhaps matches TRBD1 (5 bases). The CDR3 extends over 15 amino acids. V lost 6 bases and J lost 2, with 13 bases in between. Germline lookup yields CDR1 KGHSH and CDR2 LQKENI. The CDR3 region is CASSQGGSTNEKLFF. CDR3 bases: TGTGCCAGCTCTCAGGGAGGATCGACTAATGAAAAACTGTTTTTT.

The chain couples TRBV25-1 to TRBJ1-5, with D perhaps TRBD1 (5 bases). Germline V gene lookup returns CDR1 MGHDK and CDR2 SYGVNS. CDR3 size: 14 residues. V was trimmed by 3 bases and J by 6 bases, leaving 12 bases between them. CDR3 DNA: TGTGCCAGCAGTGATTCAGGGTTCCTTCAGCCCCAGCATTTT. Translation gives CASSDSGFLQPQHF. The complete variable domain, with remaining parts taken from reference TRBV25-1 and TRBJ1-5, reads EADIYQTPRYLVIGTGKKITLECSQTMGHDKMYWYQQDPGMELHLIHYSYGVNSTEKGDLSSESTVSRIRTEHFPLTLESARPSHTSQYLCASSDSGFLQPQHFGDGTRLSIL.

A single count supports this clone. The V call is TRBV5-1, the J call TRBJ1-4, with 7 bases identical to TRBD1. With 5 bases clipped from V and 8 bases from J, the junction kept 21 bases outside the gene matches. CDR1 is SGHRS, CDR2 YFSETQ, per germline. This CDR3 comprises 18 residues. The CDR3: CASRPLGLETGPREKLFF. The CDR3 coding sequence is TGCGCCAGCAGGCCACTTGGGTTGGAGACAGGGCCTCGGGAAAAACTGTTTTTT. Together with reference TRBV5-1 and TRBJ1-4, the CDR3 gives the full variable domain: KAGVTQTPRYLIKTRGQQVTLSCSPISGHRSVSWYQQTPGQGLQFLFEYFSETQRNKGNFPGRFSGRQFSNSRSEMNVSTLELGDSALYLCASRPLGLETGPREKLFFGSGTQLSVL.

V usage is TRBV7-6 and J usage is TRBJ2-7, with 10 bases that match TRBD2. From germline, CDR1 is SGHVS and CDR2 FNYEAQ. This CDR3 has 16 residues. J lost 4 bases, V lost 4 bases, and 10 bases had no gene match. CDR3 in amino acids: CASSSQAGGHLYEQYF. As DNA, the CDR3 is TGTGCCAGCAGCTCACAAGCGGGGGGGCATTTGTACGAGCAGTACTTC.

The rearrangement links TRBV10-1 to TRBJ2-5; 12 bases align to TRBD1. The V gene end was trimmed by 5 bases and the J gene end by 4 bases; junction bases not matched to a gene: 11. The CDR3 consists of 17 residues. Per the germline V gene, CDR1 is WNHNN and CDR2 is SYGVQD (reference sequence). As DNA, the CDR3 is TGCGCCAGCAGTCCTATGAGGGACAGGGGGCCCTCAGAGACCCAGTACTTC. Its protein is CASSPMRDRGPSETQYF.

The chain is built from TRBV5-4 and TRBJ1-2; perhaps TRBD1 as D (6 bases). The germline V and J ends were trimmed by 4 bases and 8 bases, with 18 bases remaining between them. The CDR3 length is 14 residues. Looked up from germline, CDR1 is SGHNT and CDR2 is YYREEE (reference sequence). CDR3 DNA sequence: TGTGCCAGCAGCATAAATAACAGGGCCGACGGCTACACCTTC. Residues: CASSINNRADGYTF.